The 14 T cell receptor beta chains presented below share a single source sample, sequenced in a study of Graves' ophthalmopathy and Graves' hyperthyroidism. Using RNA transcripts, the TCR beta CDR3 regions were amplified. The first-round RT-PCR employed HTBI primers together with the Qiagen OneStep RT-PCR kit. A multiplex PCR was then performed as the second round. TCRdb reprocessed the multiplex PCR reads with MiXCR, giving one entry per CDR3 protein. The top ten clones hold about 4.1% of a sample with about 500,000 distinct CDR3 sequences, just under 40% of them seen once. Sequences were obtained from peripheral blood or thyroid tissue (not recorded which). Source of these receptors: an adult man with Graves' hyperthyroidism.

This clonotype was recorded at least ten times. The chain recombines TRBV20-1 with TRBJ2-7; a possible D gene is TRBD1 (6 bases). The germline V and J ends were trimmed by 5 bases and 1 base, with 15 bases remaining between them. This CDR3 has 14 residues. CDR1 is DFQATT and CDR2 is SNEGSKA in the germline V gene (reference sequence). CDR3 bases: TGCAGTGCTCTTCGGACAGACGCATCCTACGAGCAGTACTTC. Translated: CSALRTDASYEQYF.

There are many counts of this clonotype. The rearrangement uses TRBV6-1 and TRBJ1-5; 9 bases line up with TRBD1. There are 16 residues in the CDR3. Germline V gene sequence: CDR1 MNHNS, CDR2 SASEGT. V shed 4 bases, J shed 5 bases, and the junction held 9 bases outside the gene matches. The CDR3 is CASSGSDRGFDQPQHF. As DNA, the CDR3 is TGTGCCAGCAGTGGGTCGGACAGGGGCTTTGATCAGCCCCAGCATTTT.

This clonotype has ten or more counts. The chain employs TRBV19 and TRBJ1-1, with D possibly being TRBD1 (6 bases). Germline V CDR1 and CDR2: LNHDA, SQIVND (reference sequence). The CDR3 has 14 residues. V gave up 9 bases and J gave up 1 base, with 15 bases separating them. The CDR3 coding sequence is TGTGCCAGCGCTCGGACAGTGAGGAACACTGAAGCTTTCTTT. It is translated as CASARTVRNTEAFF.

This clonotype occurred many times. The J gene is TRBJ1-2, the V gene TRBV3-1; D uncertain. This CDR3 has 12 amino acids. Deletions cut 8 bases from V and 8 bases from J, with 15 bases between. In germline, CDR1 is LGHDT, CDR2 YNNKEL (reference sequence). CDR3: CASVARTGGYTF. The CDR3 nucleotides read TGTGCCAGCGTGGCCCGGACGGGAGGCTACACCTTC.

The rearrangement links TRBV10-3 to TRBJ1-2, with TRBD1 identical over 9 bases. This CDR3 is built from 14 residues. Germline CDR1 and CDR2: ENHRY and SYGVKD. V shed 7 bases, J shed 2 bases, and the junction held 5 bases outside the gene matches. The CDR3 coding sequence is TGTGCCATCAACCCCGGGACAGGGAACTATGGCTACACCTTC. It specifies CAINPGTGNYGYTF.

The chain employs TRBV7-9 and TRBJ2-6; D gene unclear. CDR3 length: 14 amino acids. Germline V gene lookup returns CDR1 SEHNR and CDR2 FQNEAQ (reference sequence). V lost 2 bases and J 13 bases, leaving 15 bases between the germline ends. The CDR3 reads CASSLYGPANVLTF. CDR3 DNA sequence: TGTGCCAGCAGCTTATATGGACCGGCTAATGTCCTGACTTTC.

V usage is TRBV5-1 and J usage is TRBJ1-1; D might be TRBD1 (5 bases). This CDR3 contains 15 residues. Per the germline V gene, CDR1 is SGHRS and CDR2 is YFSETQ. Trimming removed 3 bases from V and 6 bases from J, with 18 bases in between. The CDR3 DNA reads as TGCGCCAGCAGCTCGTGGGCGAGAGGGGATGCTGAAGCTTTCTTT. Protein product: CASSSWARGDAEAFF.

The gene calls are TRBV15 and TRBJ1-1; D perhaps matches TRBD1 (6 bases). The V gene's germline CDR1 is LNHNV and CDR2 YYDKDF (reference sequence). The CDR3 is 16 residues long. The V end lost 3 bases, the J end lost 6 bases, and 20 bases lay between the germline ends. CDR3 loop: CATSSAYWAGVSEAFF. The CDR3 DNA sequence: TGTGCCACCAGCAGCGCCTATTGGGCAGGGGTCTCTGAAGCTTTCTTT.

This clonotype occurred many times. The chain employs TRBV9 and TRBJ2-5, with 12 bases identical to TRBD2. The CDR3 covers 18 residues. The V and J ends lost 0 bases and 5 bases, in that order; junction bases with no gene match: 11. Germline CDR1 is SGDLS and CDR2 is YYNGEE. CDR3 residues: CASSVGLAGDPPVETQYF. The CDR3 DNA reads TGTGCCAGCAGCGTAGGACTAGCGGGAGACCCTCCTGTGGAGACCCAGTACTTC.

This clonotype was found many times. The rearrangement joins TRBV10-3 to TRBJ2-5; 10 bases match TRBD2. CDR1 is ENHRY and CDR2 is SYGVKD in the germline V gene. The V gene end was trimmed by 10 bases and the J gene end by 3 bases; junction bases not matched to a gene: 5. The CDR3 has 13 residues. CDR3 nucleotide sequence: TGTGCCACTGGAGGACTAGCGGAAGAGACCCAGTACTTC. Amino acid sequence: CATGGLAEETQYF.

The chain links TRBV4-2 to TRBJ2-2, with D maybe TRBD2 (6 bases). The V gene lost 5 bases and the J gene lost 2 bases, with 9 bases spanning the gap. CDR3 length: 14 amino acids. Germline-derived CDR1 and CDR2 are LGHNA and YNFKEQ. CDR3 bases: TGTGCCAGCAGCACGGGAGAAAACACCGGGGAGCTGTTTTTT. Protein sequence: CASSTGENTGELFF.

This clonotype was found many times. The chain uses TRBV12-3 or TRBV12-4 and TRBJ1-2; D gene unclear. Deletions cut 7 bases from V and 6 bases from J, with 15 bases between. The length of the CDR3 is 13 residues. The CDR3 sequence: CASTLFPSDGYTF. The CDR3 region has the DNA TGTGCCAGCACCCTGTTTCCGTCGGATGGCTACACCTTC.

CDR3 protein: CASSQPGLPYEQYF. Written as DNA, the CDR3 is TGTGCCAGCAGCCAGCCGGGACTGCCTTACGAGCAGTACTTC. The rearrangement links TRBV3-1 to TRBJ2-7, with D possibly matching TRBD2 (6 bases). The CDR3 contains 14 residues. V dropped 3 bases and J dropped 4 bases, with 13 bases sitting between them. Per the germline V gene, CDR1 is LGHDT and CDR2 is YNNKEL (reference sequence).

Details on this clonotype: A read error is possible here, since a much larger clone lies one base away. The chain couples TRBV12-3 or TRBV12-4 to TRBJ2-5; maybe TRBD1 (5 bases). The CDR3 covers 16 residues. The CDR3 reads CASSSSTLGVQETQCF. The CDR3 DNA reads as TGTGCCAGCAGTTCATCAACCCTAGGGGTCCAAGAGACCCAGTGCTTC.